The present T cell receptor (beta chain) was sequenced within a study of blood T cell repertoires in COVID-19. As originally analysed: Amplification of reference gene primers provided the estimated nucleated cell counts. Sequencing was performed with immunoSEQ multiplex PCR; in TCRdb, only in-frame clones are kept and a portion is missing. That table gives V, J and clone size, and the DNA gave D and trimming. The table has 250,000 or so clones, approximately 80% seen once. V dropped 2 bases and J dropped 1; count of bases not matched to a gene: 3. CDR3 size: 16 residues. Germline values: CDR1 MNHEY, CDR2 SVGEGT.

The chain couples TRBV6-2 or TRBV6-3 to TRBJ2-3, with TRBD2 identical over 10 bases. The source material was peripheral blood. The sequence came from a man aged 55 to 70 with acute or convalescent COVID-19. The CDR3 DNA reads TGTGCCAGCAGTTACAGAGGGACTAGCGGCACAGATACGCAGTATTTT. Amino acids: CASSYRGTSGTDTQYF.